This T cell receptor beta chain appears in the sequencing data of a study of cytomegalovirus exposure and HLA in healthy donors. Whole-study context: Earlier results showed roughly 120 million unique TCR beta sequences derived from about 179 million T cells.

The PCR ran on 60 Vbeta and 13 Jbeta primers. The data were produced by immunoSEQ multiplex PCR, yet TCRdb's version contains in-frame clones alone and is incomplete. This sample carries 55,000 to 65,000 clones, roughly 84% of them seen once, and the ten largest clones take less than 3.5%. Study-wide findings and caveats: Of the V segments, some could not be distinguished, including TRBV6-2 and TRBV6-3, and were excluded.

Germline lookup yields CDR1 LNHDA and CDR2 SQIVND (reference sequence). This CDR3 region has 15 residues. V lost 6 bases and J 0 bases, leaving 12 bases between the germline ends. A few counts support this clone. Its antigen remains unidentified. Sequencing input: PBMCs. The chain combines TRBV19 with TRBJ1-5, with D possibly being TRBD1 (5 bases). The source of this sequence is a woman between 25 and 40 years old in good health and CMV-seronegative. Written as DNA, the CDR3 is TGTGCCAGTAGCGGCAGGGCTTATAGCAATCAGCCCCAGCATTTT. Translated, it gives CASSGRAYSNQPQHF.